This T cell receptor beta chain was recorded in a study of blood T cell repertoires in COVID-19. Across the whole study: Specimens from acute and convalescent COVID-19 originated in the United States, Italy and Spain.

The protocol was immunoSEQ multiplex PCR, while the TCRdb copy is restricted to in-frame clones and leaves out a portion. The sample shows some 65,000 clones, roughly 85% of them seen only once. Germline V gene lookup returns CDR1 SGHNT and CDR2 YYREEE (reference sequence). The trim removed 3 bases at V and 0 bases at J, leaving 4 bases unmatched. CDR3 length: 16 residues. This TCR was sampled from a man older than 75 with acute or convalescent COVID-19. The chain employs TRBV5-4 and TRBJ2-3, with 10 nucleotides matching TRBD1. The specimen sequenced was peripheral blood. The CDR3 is CASSSRQGASTDTQYF. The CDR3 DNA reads TGTGCCAGCAGCTCCCGACAGGGGGCAAGCACAGATACGCAGTATTTT.